One sample yielded the 23 T cell receptor beta chains listed below, sequenced in a study of blood T cell repertoires in COVID-19. Sequencing used immunoSEQ multiplex PCR; TCRdb keeps in-frame clones, though not all of them. The repertoire has 140,000 or so clones, around 87% of them found once; the top ten carry roughly 8%. The sample comprised peripheral blood. These receptors originate from a woman aged 50 to 65 with active or convalescent COVID-19.

As concerns this clone: Other nucleotide sequences in the sample specify the same CDR3. This chain links TRBV12-3 or TRBV12-4 with TRBJ2-7, with no clear D. Trimming shortened V by 5 bases and J by 0 bases, and 5 bases separated the two germline ends. The CDR3 length is 12 residues. This chain's CDR3 is CASSSSSYEQYF. The CDR3, as DNA: TGTGCCAGCAGTAGTAGCTCCTACGAGCAGTACTTC.

This chain joins TRBV4-3 and TRBJ1-2, with D possibly TRBD1 on 6 matching bases. The CDR3 is 15 amino acids. Germline assignment: CDR1 LGHNA and CDR2 YSLEER. The germline V and J ends were trimmed by 0 bases and 4 bases, with 12 bases remaining between them. The CDR3 sequence: CASSQDIVGAYGYTF. CDR3 nucleotides: TGCGCCAGCAGCCAAGATATAGTGGGGGCCTATGGCTACACCTTC.

CDR3 residues: CASRLPGLAGGSEQFF. In DNA form, the CDR3 reads TGTGCCAGCAGGCTTCCGGGACTAGCGGGAGGTAGTGAGCAGTTCTTC. The chain is built from TRBV27 and TRBJ2-1; TRBD2 aligns across 15 bases. This CDR3 contains 16 residues. The V and J ends lost 6 bases and 9 bases, in that order; junction bases with no gene match: 9. The germline CDR1 and CDR2 sequences are MNHEY and SMNVEV (reference sequence).

This clone was detected once. This chain connects TRBV5-8 to TRBJ1-5, with D perhaps matching TRBD1 (6 bases). The V end lost 5 bases, the J end lost 3 bases, and 15 bases lay between the germline ends. Germline V gene data show CDR1 as SGHTS and CDR2 as YDEGEE. The length of the CDR3 is 15 residues. CDR3 loop: CASSHGQISNQPQHF. CDR3 nucleotide sequence: TGTGCCAGCAGTCACGGACAGATTTCCAATCAGCCCCAGCATTTT.

The chain recombines TRBV19 with TRBJ1-2; tentatively, D is TRBD1 (5 bases). The CDR3 runs to 14 residues. Trimming removed 5 bases at V and 2 bases at J, with 12 bases between. Germline-derived CDR1 and CDR2 are LNHDA and SQIVND (reference sequence). The CDR3 reads CASSVVGGNYGYTF. DNA for the CDR3: TGTGCCAGTAGTGTTGTCGGGGGAAACTATGGCTACACCTTC. The full variable domain, in which reference TRBV19 and TRBJ1-2 provide the parts outside the CDR3, is DGGITQSPKYLFRKEGQNVTLSCEQNLNHDAMYWYRQDPGQGLRLIYYSQIVNDFQKGDIAEGYSVSREKKESFPLTVTSAQKNPTAFYLCASSVVGGNYGYTFGSGTRLTVV.

This clone was recorded a few times. The chain is built from TRBV6-5 and TRBJ2-5, with 9 bases aligning to TRBD2. Germline loops: CDR1 MNHEY, CDR2 SVGAGI. Trimming at V came to 5 bases and at J to 5 bases, leaving 6 bases not matched to a gene. The CDR3 sequence is 14 residues long. CDR3: CASSLGLATETQYF. The CDR3, as DNA: TGTGCCAGCAGTCTGGGACTAGCTACTGAGACCCAGTACTTC.

The J gene is TRBJ1-5, the V gene TRBV6-6; D possibly corresponds to TRBD1 (5 bases). Trimming stripped 2 bases from V and 1 base from J, with 9 bases between. The CDR3 runs 15 residues. Germline V lookup: CDR1 MNHNY, CDR2 SVGAGI (reference sequence). The CDR3 nucleotides are TGTGCCAGCAGTTACCCGGGGGGGAGCAATCAGCCCCAGCATTTT. Its translation is CASSYPGGSNQPQHF.

The genes are TRBV30 and TRBJ1-1; D ambiguous. V was shortened by 2 bases and J by 1 base, with 11 bases between the two germline ends. Germline V gene lookup returns CDR1 GTSNPN and CDR2 SVGIG (reference sequence). This CDR3 is 14 amino acids long. CDR3 coding DNA: TGTGCCTGGAGTAAAGGGAGGGCGAACACTGAAGCTTTCTTT. Translating gives CAWSKGRANTEAFF.

The V gene is TRBV27, the J gene TRBJ1-2, with a possible D match to TRBD1 (6 bases). V gave up 5 bases and J gave up 0 bases, with 10 bases separating them. From germline, CDR1 is MNHEY and CDR2 SMNVEV (reference sequence). The CDR3 spans 14 residues. Here the CDR3 reads CASSETGTNYGYTF. CDR3 coding DNA: TGTGCCAGCAGTGAAACAGGGACTAACTATGGCTACACCTTC.

DNA of the CDR3: TGTGCCAGCAGCCCCAGGGCCTCCTATAATTCACCCCTCCACTTT. As protein: CASSPRASYNSPLHF. V usage is TRBV13 and J usage is TRBJ1-6; maybe TRBD1 (5 bases). The germline CDR1 and CDR2 sequences are PRHDT and FYEKMQ (reference sequence). This CDR3 contains 15 residues. V was cut by 5 bases and J by 0 bases, with 8 bases left in between.

This clone was seen a single time. V and J are TRBV27 and TRBJ1-6; D call uncertain. The CDR3 is 15 residues long. V gave up 6 bases and J gave up 0 bases, with 9 bases separating them. CDR1 is MNHEY and CDR2 is SMNVEV in the germline V gene (reference sequence). The CDR3: CASSPRGSYNSPLHF. The CDR3 region has the DNA TGTGCCAGCAGCCCCCGGGGCTCCTATAATTCACCCCTCCACTTT.

This clone has a single count. The chain carries TRBV12-3 or TRBV12-4 and TRBJ2-1; tentative D call: TRBD1 (6 bases). The germline V and J ends were trimmed by 5 bases and 10 bases, with 15 bases remaining between them. The CDR3 contains 13 residues. This CDR3 is CASSIRQVREQFF. Written as DNA, the CDR3 is TGTGCCAGCAGTATCCGACAGGTTCGGGAGCAGTTCTTC.

The gene calls are TRBV12-3 or TRBV12-4 and TRBJ2-1, with TRBD1 matching over 8 bases. This CDR3 spans 13 amino acids. V gave up 6 bases and J gave up 10 bases; unmatched junction bases: 8. The CDR3 sequence is CASRRQGRDEQFF. CDR3 DNA: TGTGCCAGCAGAAGACAGGGGCGAGACGAGCAGTTCTTC.

The CDR3 region is CASSSPSSNKFF. The DNA of the CDR3 is TGTGCCAGCAGCTCCCCTAGCAGTAATAAGTTCTTC. The chain links TRBV7-9 to TRBJ2-1; D may be TRBD2 (5 bases). The germline CDR1 and CDR2 sequences are SEHNR and FQNEAQ (reference sequence). V dropped 4 bases and J dropped 14 bases, with 15 bases sitting between them. This CDR3 has 12 amino acids.

The genes are TRBV4-2 and TRBJ1-1; TRBD1 is a possible D gene (6 bases). This CDR3 is 15 amino acids long. Per the germline V gene, CDR1 is LGHNA and CDR2 is YNFKEQ. Deletions cut 0 bases from V and 3 bases from J, with 11 bases between. CDR3 region: CASSQDHQGYTEAFF. CDR3 bases: TGTGCCAGCAGCCAAGATCACCAGGGGTACACTGAAGCTTTCTTT.

The chain uses TRBV7-2 and TRBJ2-3; weak D call: TRBD2 (6 bases). Trimming took off 5 bases at V and 2 bases at J, with 17 bases between the two ends. Looked up from germline, CDR1 is SGHTA and CDR2 is FQGNSA. There are 16 residues in the CDR3. CDR3 region: CASSRGIAVYTDTQYF. For the CDR3, the DNA is TGTGCCAGCAGCCGGGGGATAGCGGTGTACACAGATACGCAGTATTTT.

This clone was counted a single time. The genes are TRBV19 and TRBJ1-1; D is possibly TRBD1 (5 bases). Germline V gene sequence: CDR1 LNHDA, CDR2 SQIVND (reference sequence). V was trimmed by 1 base and J by 5 bases, leaving 11 bases between them. The CDR3 length is 14 residues. CDR3 sequence (DNA): TGTGCCAGTAGTATAGTGGGGGGGGTGACTGAAGCTTTCTTT. This sequence encodes CASSIVGGVTEAFF. The full variable domain, in which reference TRBV19 and TRBJ1-1 provide the parts outside the CDR3, is DGGITQSPKYLFRKEGQNVTLSCEQNLNHDAMYWYRQDPGQGLRLIYYSQIVNDFQKGDIAEGYSVSREKKESFPLTVTSAQKNPTAFYLCASSIVGGVTEAFFGQGTRLTVV.

In nucleotides, the CDR3 is TGCGCCAGCAGCCAAGATCAGGGGAGCTCCTACGAGCAGTACTTC. Translated: CASSQDQGSSYEQYF. The chain recombines TRBV4-1 with TRBJ2-7, with D possibly matching TRBD1 (6 bases). Germline V gene data show CDR1 as MGHRA and CDR2 as YSYEKL. CDR3 size: 15 residues. V was clipped by 0 bases and J by 0 bases, with 9 bases between them.

The J gene is TRBJ2-3, the V gene TRBV9; 9 nucleotides match TRBD1. V gave up 5 bases and J gave up 1 base; unmatched junction bases: 14. Looked up from germline, CDR1 is SGDLS and CDR2 is YYNGEE. CDR3 size: 18 residues. The CDR3 region is CASSAGTGFFGGTDTQYF. The DNA for the CDR3 is TGTGCCAGCAGTGCCGGGACAGGGTTTTTTGGTGGCACAGATACGCAGTATTTT.

The chain combines TRBV7-9 with TRBJ2-1; D remains unclear. CDR1 is SEHNR and CDR2 is FQNEAQ in the germline V gene (reference sequence). V lost 3 bases, J lost 7 bases, and 7 bases lay in between. CDR3 length: 12 amino acids. The CDR3 region has the DNA TGTGCCAGCAGCTTTAGCAGAAATGAGCAGTTCTTC. This gives the protein CASSFSRNEQFF.

The chain combines TRBV6-5 with TRBJ1-1; a weak D match, TRBD1 (5 bases). In germline, CDR1 is MNHEY, CDR2 SVGAGI. The V end lost 6 bases, the J end lost 1 base, and 9 bases lay between the germline ends. CDR3 length: 13 amino acids. The CDR3 DNA is TGTGCCAGCAGCCGCGGACAGAACACTGAAGCTTTCTTT. It encodes CASSRGQNTEAFF.

The J gene is TRBJ2-2, the V gene TRBV5-6; the match to TRBD2 covers 10 bases. Germline lookup yields CDR1 SGHDT and CDR2 YYEEEE. Trimming removed 2 bases from V and 4 bases from J; junction bases left unmatched: 2. The CDR3 has 15 amino acids. The CDR3 DNA is TGTGCCAGCAGCTTAATAGCGGGGGGCACCGGGGAGCTGTTTTTT. Its translation: CASSLIAGGTGELFF.

This chain links TRBV2 with TRBJ2-5; TRBD1 matches 7 bases. From germline, CDR1 is SNHLY and CDR2 FYNNEI. The V and J ends lost 7 bases and 5 bases, in that order; junction bases with no gene match: 10. The CDR3 is 14 residues long. In nucleotides, the CDR3 is TGTGCCAGCACAAGGGGGCGTCTCAAGGAGACCCAGTACTTC. Translating it yields CASTRGRLKETQYF.